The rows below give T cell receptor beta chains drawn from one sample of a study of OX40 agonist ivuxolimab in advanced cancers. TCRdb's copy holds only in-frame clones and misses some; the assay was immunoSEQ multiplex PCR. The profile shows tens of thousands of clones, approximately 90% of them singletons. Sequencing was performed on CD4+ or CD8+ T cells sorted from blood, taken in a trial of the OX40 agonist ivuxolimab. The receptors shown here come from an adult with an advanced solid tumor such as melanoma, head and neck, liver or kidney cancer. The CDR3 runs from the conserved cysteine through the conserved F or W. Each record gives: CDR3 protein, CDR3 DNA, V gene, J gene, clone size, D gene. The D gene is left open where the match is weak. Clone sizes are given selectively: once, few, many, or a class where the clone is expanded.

CDR3aa: CASSLEAGQQYF
CDR3nt: TGCGCCAGCAGCTTGGAGGCGGGACAGCAGTACTTC
v_gene: TRBV5-1
j_gene: TRBJ2-7
abundance: NA
d_gene: NA

CDR3aa: CASSQAPGASYEQYF
CDR3nt: TGTGCCAGCAGCCAAGCCCCAGGAGCTTCCTACGAGCAGTACTTC
v_gene: TRBV7-8
j_gene: TRBJ2-7
abundance: few
d_gene: NA

CDR3aa: CASFSGTSPSIYEQYF
CDR3nt: TGTGCCAGTTTTAGCGGAACCTCCCCCTCCATCTACGAGCAGTACTTC
v_gene: TRBV2
j_gene: TRBJ2-7
abundance: NA
d_gene: NA

CDR3aa: CASSFYGTSAYQETQYF
CDR3nt: TGTGCCAGCAGCTTCTACGGGACTAGCGCGTACCAAGAGACCCAGTACTTC
v_gene: TRBV7-9
j_gene: TRBJ2-5
abundance: NA
d_gene: TRBD2

CDR3aa: CASSLEVAGGAFF
CDR3nt: TGTGCCAGCAGCTTAGAAGTTGCTGGGGGAGCTTTCTTT
v_gene: TRBV7-2
j_gene: TRBJ1-1
abundance: NA
d_gene: NA

CDR3aa: CASSPTQTTEQYF
CDR3nt: TGTGCCAGCTCACCCACGCAGACTACCGAGCAGTACTTC
v_gene: TRBV18
j_gene: TRBJ2-7
abundance: NA
d_gene: NA

CDR3aa: CASSLGTSGMDEQFF
CDR3nt: TGCGCCAGCAGCTTAGGGACTAGCGGGATGGATGAGCAGTTCTTC
v_gene: TRBV5-1
j_gene: TRBJ2-1
abundance: NA
d_gene: TRBD2

CDR3aa: CATSAPQGSRYGYTF
CDR3nt: TGTGCCACCAGCGCACCACAGGGATCTAGGTATGGCTACACCTTC
v_gene: TRBV15
j_gene: TRBJ1-2
abundance: NA
d_gene: NA

CDR3aa: CASSEIGRQDGYTF
CDR3nt: TGTGCCAGCAGTGAGATTGGCAGGCAAGATGGCTACACCTTC
v_gene: TRBV6-1
j_gene: TRBJ1-2
abundance: NA
d_gene: NA

CDR3aa: CASSQVDRPYEQYF
CDR3nt: TGCGCCAGCAGCCAAGTCGACAGACCCTACGAGCAGTACTTC
v_gene: TRBV4-1
j_gene: TRBJ2-7
abundance: NA
d_gene: NA

CDR3aa: CASSSLPGLSYEQYF
CDR3nt: TGCGCCAGCAGCTCGTTACCGGGCCTCTCCTACGAGCAGTACTTC
v_gene: TRBV5-1
j_gene: TRBJ2-7
abundance: NA
d_gene: NA

CDR3aa: CASTGPPSGSHNEQFF
CDR3nt: TGCGCCAGCACCGGCCCACCTAGCGGGAGCCACAATGAGCAGTTCTTC
v_gene: TRBV5-1
j_gene: TRBJ2-1
abundance: once
d_gene: TRBD2

CDR3aa: CSVKRDVGGYEQYF
CDR3nt: TGCAGCGTTAAAAGGGACGTCGGAGGCTACGAGCAGTACTTC
v_gene: TRBV29-1
j_gene: TRBJ2-7
abundance: NA
d_gene: NA

CDR3aa: CASSVRLLNSYNEQFF
CDR3nt: TGTGCCAGCAGCGTCAGACTCCTCAACTCCTACAATGAGCAGTTCTTC
v_gene: TRBV7-8
j_gene: TRBJ2-1
abundance: NA
d_gene: NA

CDR3aa: CASSPTSDRGETQYF
CDR3nt: TGTGCCAGCAGCCCGACCTCGGACAGGGGAGAGACCCAGTACTTC
v_gene: TRBV7-9
j_gene: TRBJ2-5
abundance: NA
d_gene: TRBD1

CDR3aa: CASSPNDRPGQGEETQYF
CDR3nt: TGTGCTAGCAGCCCCAACGACCGACCGGGACAGGGTGAAGAGACCCAGTACTTC
v_gene: TRBV7-7
j_gene: TRBJ2-5
abundance: NA
d_gene: TRBD1

CDR3aa: CASSYLWPSGAYEQYF
CDR3nt: TGTGCCAGCAGTTACCTTTGGCCTAGCGGGGCCTACGAGCAGTACTTC
v_gene: TRBV6-6
j_gene: TRBJ2-7
abundance: NA
d_gene: TRBD2

CDR3aa: CASSMWDSLGEQFF
CDR3nt: TGTGCCAGTAGTATGTGGGATAGCCTGGGTGAGCAGTTCTTC
v_gene: TRBV19
j_gene: TRBJ2-1
abundance: NA
d_gene: NA

CDR3aa: CASSPSAVSHEQYF
CDR3nt: TGTGCCAGTAGTCCTTCGGCGGTTTCCCACGAGCAGTACTTC
v_gene: TRBV19
j_gene: TRBJ2-7
abundance: NA
d_gene: NA

CDR3aa: CASSPGPDEQYF
CDR3nt: TGTGCCAGCTCACCTGGGCCCGACGAGCAGTACTTC
v_gene: TRBV18
j_gene: TRBJ2-7
abundance: NA
d_gene: NA

CDR3aa: CASRARLAGGNEQFF
CDR3nt: TGTGCCAGCAGGGCCCGACTAGCGGGGGGAAATGAGCAGTTCTTC
v_gene: TRBV2
j_gene: TRBJ2-1
abundance: NA
d_gene: TRBD2

CDR3aa: CASSFGGDEQFF
CDR3nt: TGCGCCAGCAGCTTTGGAGGAGATGAGCAGTTCTTC
v_gene: TRBV5-1
j_gene: TRBJ2-1
abundance: once
d_gene: NA

CDR3aa: CASSLRLSRQNNEQFF
CDR3nt: TGTGCTAGCAGCTTAAGGCTCAGTCGGCAGAACAATGAGCAGTTCTTC
v_gene: TRBV7-7
j_gene: TRBJ2-1
abundance: NA
d_gene: NA

CDR3aa: CASSIDRGPGELFF
CDR3nt: TGTGCCAGCAGCATCGACAGGGGGCCCGGGGAGCTGTTTTTT
v_gene: TRBV27
j_gene: TRBJ2-2
abundance: NA
d_gene: TRBD1

CDR3aa: CASSLVRGKRDTQYF
CDR3nt: TGTGCCAGCAGCTTAGTCAGGGGGAAGAGGGATACGCAGTATTTT
v_gene: TRBV7-9
j_gene: TRBJ2-3
abundance: NA
d_gene: TRBD1

CDR3aa: CASSILPDNWGYTF
CDR3nt: TGTGCCAGTAGTATTCTCCCAGATAATTGGGGCTACACCTTC
v_gene: TRBV19
j_gene: TRBJ1-2
abundance: NA
d_gene: NA

CDR3aa: CASSPPGVGAYEQYF
CDR3nt: TGTGCCAGCTCACCACCGGGGGTAGGGGCCTACGAGCAGTACTTC
v_gene: TRBV18
j_gene: TRBJ2-7
abundance: few
d_gene: NA

CDR3aa: CASSPRGGRAFLESGNTIYF
CDR3nt: TGTGCCAGCAGCCCGCGGGGCGGTAGGGCTTTCCTTGAGTCTGGAAACACCATATATTTT
v_gene: TRBV14
j_gene: TRBJ1-3
abundance: NA
d_gene: NA

CDR3aa: CASSYRDRGTYEQYF
CDR3nt: TGTGCCAGCAGTTATCGGGACAGGGGTACCTACGAGCAGTACTTC
v_gene: TRBV6-5
j_gene: TRBJ2-7
abundance: NA
d_gene: TRBD1

CDR3aa: CASSLGDLADTQYF
CDR3nt: TGTGCCAGCAGCTTAGGGGACCTGGCAGATACGCAGTATTTT
v_gene: TRBV7-8
j_gene: TRBJ2-3
abundance: NA
d_gene: NA

CDR3aa: CASSRQKTSGSYEQYF
CDR3nt: TGTGCCAGCAGCCGACAGAAAACTAGCGGGAGCTACGAGCAGTACTTC
v_gene: TRBV14
j_gene: TRBJ2-7
abundance: NA
d_gene: TRBD2

CDR3aa: CARSHPTGTSKRQQYF
CDR3nt: TGTGCCAGAAGCCACCCTACCGGGACTAGTAAGAGGCAGCAGTACTTC
v_gene: TRBV7-5
j_gene: TRBJ2-7
abundance: NA
d_gene: NA

CDR3aa: CASTEMQTQYF
CDR3nt: TGTGCCAGCACGGAGATGCAGACCCAGTACTTC
v_gene: TRBV6-1
j_gene: TRBJ2-5
abundance: NA
d_gene: NA

CDR3aa: CASSAGTSPGELFF
CDR3nt: TGTGCCAGCAGTGCCGGGACTAGCCCTGGGGAGCTGTTTTTT
v_gene: TRBV6-6
j_gene: TRBJ2-2
abundance: NA
d_gene: TRBD2

CDR3aa: CASSLGTGIRFTDTQYF
CDR3nt: TGTGCCAGCAGCTTGGGGACAGGAATTCGATTCACAGATACGCAGTATTTT
v_gene: TRBV5-6
j_gene: TRBJ2-3
abundance: NA
d_gene: TRBD1

CDR3aa: CASSSQMGGIRSYEQYF
CDR3nt: TGTGCCAGCAGCTCCCAGATGGGGGGAATCCGATCCTACGAGCAGTACTTC
v_gene: TRBV5-8
j_gene: TRBJ2-7
abundance: NA
d_gene: NA

CDR3aa: CASGSYPSGQGVGNTIYF
CDR3nt: TGTGCTAGTGGTTCTTACCCCTCGGGACAGGGGGTGGGAAACACCATATATTTT
v_gene: TRBV12-5
j_gene: TRBJ1-3
abundance: NA
d_gene: TRBD1

CDR3aa: CASSLPAGAYNEQFF
CDR3nt: TGCGCCAGCAGCTTACCAGCGGGAGCCTACAATGAGCAGTTCTTC
v_gene: TRBV5-1
j_gene: TRBJ2-1
abundance: NA
d_gene: TRBD2

CDR3aa: CSVGVTGGIGNYGYTF
CDR3nt: TGCAGCGTTGGAGTAACAGGGGGTATTGGAAACTATGGCTACACCTTC
v_gene: TRBV29-1
j_gene: TRBJ1-2
abundance: NA
d_gene: TRBD1

CDR3aa: CASSIELAKNIQYF
CDR3nt: TGTGCCAGTAGTATTGAGCTAGCCAAAAACATTCAGTACTTC
v_gene: TRBV19
j_gene: TRBJ2-4
abundance: NA
d_gene: NA

CDR3aa: CASSNGGVTNEKLFF
CDR3nt: TGTGCCAGTAGTAATGGAGGGGTTACTAATGAAAAACTGTTTTTT
v_gene: TRBV19
j_gene: TRBJ1-4
abundance: NA
d_gene: NA

CDR3aa: CASMENTEAFF
CDR3nt: TGTGCCAGCATGGAAAACACTGAAGCTTTCTTT
v_gene: TRBV6-6
j_gene: TRBJ1-1
abundance: NA
d_gene: NA

CDR3aa: CASSHGPGNQPQHF
CDR3nt: TGTGCCAGCAGTCATGGGCCGGGCAATCAGCCCCAGCATTTT
v_gene: TRBV6-1
j_gene: TRBJ1-5
abundance: NA
d_gene: NA

CDR3aa: CASNSKGATEAFF
CDR3nt: TGTGCCAGTAACAGTAAGGGGGCCACTGAAGCTTTCTTT
v_gene: TRBV19
j_gene: TRBJ1-1
abundance: NA
d_gene: TRBD1

CDR3aa: CASSALRTPGGYTF
CDR3nt: TGTGCCAGCAGCGCTCTTCGAACTCCGGGGGGCTACACCTTC
v_gene: TRBV9
j_gene: TRBJ1-2
abundance: NA
d_gene: NA

CDR3aa: CATSRDRATDTQYF
CDR3nt: TGTGCCACCAGCAGAGATCGGGCCACAGATACGCAGTATTTT
v_gene: TRBV15
j_gene: TRBJ2-3
abundance: NA
d_gene: NA